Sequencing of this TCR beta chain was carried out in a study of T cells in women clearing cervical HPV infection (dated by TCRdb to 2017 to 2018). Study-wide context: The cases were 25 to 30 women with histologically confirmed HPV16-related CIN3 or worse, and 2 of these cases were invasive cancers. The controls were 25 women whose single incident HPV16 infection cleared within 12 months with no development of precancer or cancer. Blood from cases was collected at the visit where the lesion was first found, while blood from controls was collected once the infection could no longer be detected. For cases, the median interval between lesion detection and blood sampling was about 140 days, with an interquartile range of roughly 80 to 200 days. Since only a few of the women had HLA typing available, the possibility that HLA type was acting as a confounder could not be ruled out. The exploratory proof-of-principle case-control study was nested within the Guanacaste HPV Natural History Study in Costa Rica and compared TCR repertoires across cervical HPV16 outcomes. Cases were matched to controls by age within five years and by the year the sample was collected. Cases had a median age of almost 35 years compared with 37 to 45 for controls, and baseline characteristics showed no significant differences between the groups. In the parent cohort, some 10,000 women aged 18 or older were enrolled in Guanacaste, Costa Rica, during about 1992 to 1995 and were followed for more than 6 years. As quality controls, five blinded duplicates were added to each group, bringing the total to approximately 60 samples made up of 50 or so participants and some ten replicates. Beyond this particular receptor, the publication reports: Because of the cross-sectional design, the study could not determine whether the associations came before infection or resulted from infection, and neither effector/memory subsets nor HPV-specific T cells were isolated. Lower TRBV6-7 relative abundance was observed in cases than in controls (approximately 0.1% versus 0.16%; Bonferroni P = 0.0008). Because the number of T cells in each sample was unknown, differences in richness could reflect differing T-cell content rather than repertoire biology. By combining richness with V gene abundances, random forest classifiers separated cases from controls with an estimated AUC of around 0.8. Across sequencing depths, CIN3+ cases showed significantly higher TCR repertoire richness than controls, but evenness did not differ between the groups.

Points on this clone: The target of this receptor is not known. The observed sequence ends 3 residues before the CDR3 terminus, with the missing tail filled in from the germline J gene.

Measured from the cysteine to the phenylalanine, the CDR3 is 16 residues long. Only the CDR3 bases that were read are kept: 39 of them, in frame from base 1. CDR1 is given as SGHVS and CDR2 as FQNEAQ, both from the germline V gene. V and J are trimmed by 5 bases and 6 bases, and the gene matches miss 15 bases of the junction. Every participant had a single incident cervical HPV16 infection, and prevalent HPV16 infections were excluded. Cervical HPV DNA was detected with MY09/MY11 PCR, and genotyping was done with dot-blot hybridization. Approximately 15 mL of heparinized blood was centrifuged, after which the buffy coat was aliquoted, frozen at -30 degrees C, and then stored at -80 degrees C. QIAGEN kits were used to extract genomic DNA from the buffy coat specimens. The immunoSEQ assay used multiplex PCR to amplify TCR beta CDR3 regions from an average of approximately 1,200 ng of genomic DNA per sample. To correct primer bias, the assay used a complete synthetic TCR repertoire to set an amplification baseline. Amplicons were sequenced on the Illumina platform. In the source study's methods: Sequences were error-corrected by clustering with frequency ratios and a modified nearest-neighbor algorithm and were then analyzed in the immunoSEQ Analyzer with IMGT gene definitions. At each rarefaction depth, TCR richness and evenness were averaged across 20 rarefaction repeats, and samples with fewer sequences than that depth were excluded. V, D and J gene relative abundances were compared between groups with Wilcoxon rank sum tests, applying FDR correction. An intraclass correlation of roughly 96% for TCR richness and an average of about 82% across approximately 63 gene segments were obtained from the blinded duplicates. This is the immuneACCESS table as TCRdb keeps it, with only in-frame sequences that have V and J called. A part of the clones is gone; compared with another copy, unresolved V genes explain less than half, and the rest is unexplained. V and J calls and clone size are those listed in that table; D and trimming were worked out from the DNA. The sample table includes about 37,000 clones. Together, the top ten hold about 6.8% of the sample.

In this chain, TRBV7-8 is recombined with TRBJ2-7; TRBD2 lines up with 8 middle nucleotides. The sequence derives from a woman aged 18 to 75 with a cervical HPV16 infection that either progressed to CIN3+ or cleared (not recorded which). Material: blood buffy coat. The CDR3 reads CASSGRERTSFAEQYF. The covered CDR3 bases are TGTGCCAGCAGCGGACGAGAACGGACTAGCTTCGCCGAG.